Shown below are 18 T cell receptor beta chains from a single sample sequenced in a study of breast tumors, draining lymph nodes, adjacent tissues. Axillary draining lymph nodes of breast cancer patients supplied the node samples. TCRdb re-analysed the multiplex PCR reads in MiXCR, keeping a single row per CDR3 protein. This table has tens of thousands of distinct CDR3 sequences, approximately 30% appearing once. The sample comprised axillary lymph node tissue. The receptors were sampled from a female donor with breast cancer. Some clones in this sample may be carry-over from other donors' samples.

This clonotype was seen ten or more times. The V and J genes are TRBV5-4 and TRBJ2-7, with D unclear. This CDR3 has 15 amino acids. Trimming took off 4 bases at V and 0 bases at J, with 14 bases between the two ends. CDR1 and CDR2 from the germline V gene are SGHNT and YYREEE (reference sequence). The CDR3 region is CASSDPRSGSYEQYF. CDR3 nucleotides: TGTGCCAGCAGCGACCCACGATCCGGCTCCTACGAGCAGTACTTC.

The chain is built from TRBV5-6 and TRBJ1-2; the match to TRBD1 covers 7 bases. Trimming took 4 bases from V and 4 from J; bases not matched to a gene: 7. Germline V gene data show CDR1 as SGHDT and CDR2 as YYEEEE. The CDR3 is 14 amino acids. CDR3 bases: TGTGCCAGCAGCATAAAGGGGGCTACCTATGGCTACACCTTC. Translation gives CASSIKGATYGYTF.

This clonotype has a handful of counts. Given a much more abundant clone one base away, this may be a read error. The rearrangement joins TRBV5-6 to TRBJ2-7, with D unresolved. Trimming took 3 bases from V and 0 from J, leaving 16 bases between them. The germline gives CDR1 SGHDT, CDR2 YYEEEE. This CDR3 has 16 residues. CDR3 in amino acids: CASSWSPAYGSYEQYF. CDR3 in DNA: TGTGCCAGCAGCTGGTCCCCCGCGTACGGCTCCTACGAGCAGTACTTC.

This clonotype occurred many times. The CDR3: CASSFLERVNQPQHF. CDR3 bases: TGTGCCAGCAGTTTTCTGGAACGGGTCAATCAGCCCCAGCATTTT. The gene calls are TRBV12-3 or TRBV12-4 and TRBJ1-5; D remains unclear. V was trimmed by 3 bases and J by 3 bases, leaving 12 bases between them. The CDR3 is 15 residues long.

Turning to this clonotype: A much larger clone sits a single nucleotide away, making a read error possible. The chain combines TRBV12-3 or TRBV12-4 with TRBJ2-2, with 9 bases that match TRBD1. After removal of 3 bases from V and 4 bases from J, the junction contained 6 bases not matched to a gene. The CDR3 consists of 16 residues. The CDR3: CASSFPPGQGTGELFF. CDR3 DNA sequence: TGTGCCAGCAGTTTCCCCCCGGGACAGGGCACCGGGGAGCTGTTTTTT.

The gene calls are TRBV6-4 and TRBJ2-7; the D is unclear. This CDR3 is 13 amino acids long. Germline CDR1 is MRHNA and CDR2 is SNTAGT. V was cut by 7 bases and J by 5 bases, with 15 bases left in between. In DNA form, the CDR3 reads TGTGCCAGCAACTTGATTGAAACCCACGAGCAGTACTTC. Amino acids: CASNLIETHEQYF.

This sequence joins TRBV20-1 and TRBJ2-7; D gene unclear. Deletions cut 4 bases from V and 2 bases from J, with 15 bases between. Per germline, CDR1 DFQATT and CDR2 SNEGSKA (reference sequence). The CDR3 extends over 14 amino acids. This CDR3 reads CSAKVPNGPYEQYF. CDR3 DNA sequence: TGCAGTGCTAAGGTGCCTAACGGGCCCTACGAGCAGTACTTC.

Turning to this clonotype: A read error may be the cause here, since a much bigger clone is one base away. V gene TRBV20-1 combines with J gene TRBJ2-4; the D call may be TRBD1 or TRBD2 (6 bases each). CDR3 size: 14 residues. V lost 5 bases and J 6 bases, leaving 17 bases between the germline ends. The germline CDR1 and CDR2 sequences are DFQATT and SNEGSKA (reference sequence). In DNA, the CDR3 is TGCAGTGCTTACAAGGGGGGAACCAGAAACATTCAGTACTTC. Translation: CSAYKGGTRNIQYF.

This clonotype was seen repeatedly, ten times or more. This chain connects TRBV7-8 to TRBJ2-1; 8 bases are shared with TRBD2. Trimming removed 1 base from V and 7 bases from J; junction bases left unmatched: 9. This CDR3 spans 16 amino acids. Germline V CDR1 and CDR2: SGHVS, FQNEAQ. The CDR3 nucleotides read TGTGCCAGCAGCTTAGGTCCGGGAGGGCGGTTGAATGAGCAGTTCTTC. Translated: CASSLGPGGRLNEQFF.

This clonotype has at least ten counts. The chain uses TRBV6-1 and TRBJ2-5; tentative D call: TRBD1 (6 bases). The CDR3 covers 14 residues. Trimming took off 1 base at V and 5 bases at J, with 11 bases between the two ends. Germline-derived CDR1 and CDR2 are MNHNS and SASEGT. The CDR3 DNA sequence: TGTGCCAGCAGTGAAGGGGACACCGCGGAGACCCAGTACTTC. Translation gives CASSEGDTAETQYF.

This clonotype was counted only a few times. A clone one base away is much larger, so this may be a read error. The chain employs TRBV3-2 and TRBJ1-4; no DNA check was done on the table's D call, TRBD1. TRBV3-2 is an annotated pseudogene. This CDR3 has 14 amino acids. The CDR3 region has the DNA TGTGCCAGCAGCACACAGGGCCGTGGGGAAAGACTGTTTTTT. Protein: CASSTQGRGERLFF.

This clonotype came up many times. V usage is TRBV20-1 and J usage is TRBJ1-3; no reliable D call. Germline loops: CDR1 DFQATT, CDR2 SNEGSKA (reference sequence). The V and J ends lost 6 bases and 0 bases respectively, with 9 bases between them. CDR3 length: 13 residues. This CDR3 reads CSAELGSGNTIYF. The CDR3 nucleotides are TGCAGTGCCGAACTTGGCTCTGGAAACACCATATATTTT.

The count of this clonotype is one. V and J are TRBV20-1 and TRBJ2-5; 10 nucleotides match TRBD2. V shed 6 bases and J 5 bases; nucleotides not matched to a gene: 12. The CDR3 spans 15 residues. Per germline, CDR1 DFQATT and CDR2 SNEGSKA (reference sequence). CDR3 residues: CSAPLAGDRMETQYF. The DNA of the CDR3 is TGCAGTGCGCCGCTAGCGGGAGATCGAATGGAGACCCAGTACTTC.

This rearrangement joins TRBV6-2 or TRBV6-3 to TRBJ1-1; TRBD1 might be the D (6 bases). This CDR3 is 14 amino acids long. Trimming removed 7 bases from V and 5 bases from J, with 17 bases in between. Germline V CDR1 and CDR2: MNHEY, SVGEGT. The CDR3 here is CASTTQGSWTEAFF. The CDR3 region has the DNA TGTGCCAGCACCACACAGGGAAGTTGGACTGAAGCTTTCTTT.

This clonotype was found many times. The rearrangement links TRBV7-3 to TRBJ1-5; 7 positions match TRBD1. CDR3 length: 15 amino acids. CDR1 SGHTA and CDR2 FQGTGA come from the germline V gene. J was trimmed by 1 base and V by 5 bases; bases with no gene match: 5. The CDR3 loop reads CASSPGGGSNQPQHF. The CDR3 DNA reads as TGTGCCAGCAGCCCGGGAGGGGGCAGCAATCAGCCCCAGCATTTT.

The sample holds many counts of this clonotype. The gene calls are TRBV29-1 and TRBJ2-2; 9 positions agree with TRBD1. CDR3 size: 12 residues. Germline assignment: CDR1 SQVTM and CDR2 ANQGSEA. The V gene end was trimmed by 7 bases and the J gene end by 3 bases; junction bases not matched to a gene: 0. The CDR3 region has the DNA TGCAGCGGGACAGGGGACACCGGGGAGCTGTTTTTT. This codes for CSGTGDTGELFF.

Ten or more counts support this clonotype. The chain has TRBV3-1 and TRBJ1-6, with D unresolved. The V gene lost 2 bases and the J gene lost 7 bases, with 6 bases spanning the gap. CDR3 length equals 13 residues. Germline V CDR1 and CDR2: LGHDT, YNNKEL (reference sequence). This CDR3 is CASSQTRNSPLHF. The CDR3 DNA follows: TGTGCCAGCAGCCAAACGCGGAATTCACCCCTCCACTTT.

This clonotype was counted ten times or more. The rearrangement links TRBV6-6 to TRBJ2-3; the match to TRBD2 covers 9 bases. V was clipped by 2 bases and J by 12 bases; unmatched bases: 6. Germline CDR1 and CDR2: MNHNY and SVGAGI (reference sequence). CDR3 size: 13 residues. CDR3 region: CASSYAGTSPQYF. The CDR3 DNA reads TGTGCCAGCAGTTACGCCGGGACTAGCCCCCAGTATTTT.